A single sample is the source of the 28 T cell receptor beta chains below, sequenced in a study of control samples from healthy donors and cancer patients. Generated by immunoSEQ multiplex PCR, the TCRdb table keeps only in-frame clones and is missing some. The sample holds 45,000 or so clones, roughly 90% seen once. The sample consisted of PBMCs. These TCRs come from a woman in her thirties or forties with head and neck cancer.

This clone was observed a single time. The chain joins TRBV28 to TRBJ1-2, with D perhaps matching TRBD1 (6 bases). V lost 1 base to trimming and J lost 8 bases, with 17 bases between them. The CDR3 length is 15 residues. Germline loops: CDR1 MDHEN, CDR2 SYDVKM. The CDR3 nucleotides are TGTGCCAGCAGTTTATACGCCTTGGGGGGCGAGGGCTACACCTTC. Protein sequence: CASSLYALGGEGYTF.

The chain recombines TRBV5-4 with TRBJ2-7, with D perhaps TRBD1 (6 bases). V was clipped by 0 bases and J by 4 bases, with 17 bases between them. This CDR3 is built from 16 residues. Germline V gives CDR1 SGHNT, CDR2 YYREEE (reference sequence). The CDR3 sequence: CASSLGLLSGAYEQYF. In DNA, the CDR3 is TGTGCCAGCAGCTTGGGGTTGTTGTCAGGGGCATACGAGCAGTACTTC.

In its sample, this clone was seen once. The rearrangement uses TRBV7-6 and TRBJ2-3; the match to TRBD2 covers 8 bases. CDR3 length: 17 amino acids. Trimming took 1 base from V and 1 from J; bases not matched to a gene: 7. The V gene's germline CDR1 is SGHVS and CDR2 FNYEAQ. CDR3: CASSLVGRREGTDTQYF. CDR3 DNA: TGTGCCAGCAGCTTAGTAGGGCGGCGGGAGGGCACAGATACGCAGTATTTT.

This chain uses TRBV10-2 with TRBJ1-1; 9 nucleotides agree with TRBD1. The germline V gene has CDR1 WSHSY and CDR2 SAAADI. V shed 1 base and J 3 bases; nucleotides not matched to a gene: 6. This CDR3 spans 16 amino acids. The DNA for the CDR3 is TGCGCCAGCAGTGAGTGGACAGGGGCCTGGGACACTGAAGCTTTCTTT. Protein product: CASSEWTGAWDTEAFF.

This chain uses TRBV29-1 with TRBJ2-6; no clear D gene. The CDR3 is 15 residues long. From germline, CDR1 is SQVTM and CDR2 ANQGSEA. V was trimmed by 6 bases and J by 0 bases, leaving 12 bases between them. The CDR3 DNA is TGCAGCGTAGGATCTGCGGTCTCTGGGGCCAACGTCCTGACTTTC. Translated, it gives CSVGSAVSGANVLTF.

The V gene is TRBV10-1, the J gene TRBJ1-2; D unclear. The V end lost 3 bases, the J end lost 7 bases, and 9 bases lay between the germline ends. Germline V lookup: CDR1 WNHNN, CDR2 SYGVQD (reference sequence). The CDR3 loop spans 12 amino acids. CDR3 nucleotides: TGCGCCAGCAGTGATACAGATTTTGGCTACACCTTC. Amino acids: CASSDTDFGYTF.

The table lists this clone with a count of one. CDR3 bases: TGCGCCAGTACCTCCGGGACAGGGAACTACGAGCAGTACTTC. The encoded protein is CASTSGTGNYEQYF. The chain uses TRBV5-1 and TRBJ2-7, with 9 bases lining up with TRBD1. Germline V lookup: CDR1 SGHRS, CDR2 YFSETQ. The CDR3 runs to 14 residues. V lost 8 bases and J lost 3; bases outside the gene matches: 9.

This sequence joins TRBV30 and TRBJ1-1; D is unresolved. The CDR3 is made up of 14 amino acids. With 2 bases removed from V and 2 bases from J, the gap between germline ends came to 12 bases. Per the germline V gene, CDR1 is GTSNPN and CDR2 is SVGIG (reference sequence). Written as DNA, the CDR3 is TGTGCCTGGAGTATAGGGCAGAGAAACACTGAAGCTTTCTTT. Translated: CAWSIGQRNTEAFF.

V gene TRBV5-1 combines with J gene TRBJ1-1; D is unresolved. V was clipped by 3 bases and J by 3 bases, with 9 bases between them. The CDR3 has 13 amino acids. Germline V gene sequence: CDR1 SGHRS, CDR2 YFSETQ. CDR3: CASSSHLDTEAFF. The CDR3, as DNA: TGCGCCAGCAGCTCCCACCTCGACACTGAAGCTTTCTTT.

The V gene is TRBV7-6, the J gene TRBJ2-5, with D unresolved. Trimming removed 2 bases from V and 0 bases from J, with 1 base in between. Germline CDR1 reads SGHVS; CDR2 reads FNYEAQ. The CDR3 has 12 residues. CDR3 DNA: TGTGCCAGCAGCTTATACCAAGAGACCCAGTACTTC. It translates to CASSLYQETQYF.

This chain joins TRBV18 and TRBJ2-5; D assignment may be TRBD1 or TRBD2 (5 bases each). Trimming shortened V by 3 bases and J by 4 bases, and 12 bases separated the two germline ends. The CDR3 covers 14 residues. Germline loops: CDR1 KGHSH, CDR2 LQKENI. The CDR3 reads CASSPGPITETQYF. The CDR3, as DNA: TGTGCCAGCTCACCGGGACCGATTACAGAGACCCAGTACTTC.

The chain uses TRBV30 and TRBJ2-1; D not resolved. With 5 bases removed from V and 6 bases from J, the gap between germline ends came to 20 bases. Germline V lookup: CDR1 GTSNPN, CDR2 SVGIG (reference sequence). This CDR3 contains 15 residues. This chain's CDR3 is CAWVRRLRRSNEQFF. The CDR3 DNA reads TGTGCCTGGGTTCGGAGACTCCGAAGATCCAATGAGCAGTTCTTC.

V is TRBV30 and J is TRBJ2-1; 12 bases map to TRBD2. With 2 bases clipped from V and 3 bases from J, the junction kept 2 bases outside the gene matches. The germline V gene encodes CDR1 GTSNPN and CDR2 SVGIG (reference sequence). CDR3 length equals 15 residues. The CDR3 sequence: CAWSRTSGNYNEQFF. The CDR3 region has the DNA TGTGCCTGGAGTCGGACTAGCGGGAACTACAATGAGCAGTTCTTC.

The chain employs TRBV11-2 and TRBJ1-1; D gene unclear. CDR3 length: 13 amino acids. The germline V gene has CDR1 SGHAT and CDR2 FQNNGV. Trimming took 3 bases from V and 2 from J, leaving 7 bases between them. The CDR3 sequence: CASSFTGNTEAFF. The CDR3 region has the DNA TGTGCCAGCAGCTTCACGGGTAACACTGAAGCTTTCTTT.

The count of this clone is one. This chain connects TRBV28 to TRBJ2-7; 8 bases match TRBD1. Germline loops: CDR1 MDHEN, CDR2 SYDVKM. Trimming took 10 bases from V and 4 from J; bases not matched to a gene: 12. There are 14 residues in the CDR3. The CDR3, as DNA: TGTGCCACTCTAACCGGGACAGGCGTTTACGAGCAGTACTTC. It is translated as CATLTGTGVYEQYF. Supplemented by reference TRBV28 and TRBJ2-7, the full variable domain reads DVKVTQSSRYLVKRTGEKVFLECVQDMDHENMFWYRQDPGLGLRLIYFSYDVKMKEKGDIPEGYSVSREKKERFSLILESASTNQTSMYLCATLTGTGVYEQYFGPGTRLTVT.

V usage is TRBV19 and J usage is TRBJ2-4, with D perhaps matching TRBD1 (5 bases). Trimming shortened V by 1 base and J by 5 bases, and 6 bases separated the two germline ends. The CDR3 sequence is 13 residues long. Germline assignment: CDR1 LNHDA and CDR2 SQIVND (reference sequence). The CDR3 coding sequence is TGTGCCAGTAGTATAGGACAGCAAAACATTCAGTACTTC. Its translation: CASSIGQQNIQYF.

The CDR3 DNA sequence: TGTGCCAGCAGTTACCGACAGGACCATAACTATGGCTACACCTTC. Its translation: CASSYRQDHNYGYTF. The chain has TRBV6-5 and TRBJ1-2; perhaps TRBD1 as D (6 bases). V dropped 2 bases and J dropped 1 base, with 11 bases sitting between them. Per germline, CDR1 MNHEY and CDR2 SVGAGI. The CDR3 loop spans 15 amino acids.

The rearrangement uses TRBV7-9 and TRBJ2-7, with 9 bases fitting TRBD1. The V segment lost 4 bases and the J segment 3 bases; nucleotides outside the gene matches: 4. The germline gives CDR1 SEHNR, CDR2 FQNEAQ (reference sequence). The CDR3 spans 14 residues. CDR3 residues: CASSWGQGLYEQYF. The CDR3 bases are TGTGCCAGCAGCTGGGGACAGGGCCTCTACGAGCAGTACTTC.

The chain joins TRBV7-9 to TRBJ2-5, with 9 bases aligning to TRBD2. CDR1 SEHNR and CDR2 FQNEAQ come from the germline V gene (reference sequence). This CDR3 region has 14 residues. Trimming took 6 bases from V and 3 from J; bases not matched to a gene: 5. For the CDR3, the DNA is TGTGCCAGCAGTCCCGGGACTAGCAAAGAGACCCAGTACTTC. Protein product: CASSPGTSKETQYF.

This chain uses TRBV30 with TRBJ1-1, with D hard to call. CDR3 length: 14 residues. CDR1 is GTSNPN and CDR2 is SVGIG in the germline V gene (reference sequence). Trimming stripped 2 bases from V and 5 bases from J, with 15 bases between. The CDR3 nucleotides are TGTGCCTGGAGTACACGTCCACCTCGGACTGAAGCTTTCTTT. Its translation: CAWSTRPPRTEAFF.

The chain is built from TRBV19 and TRBJ2-1; no clear D gene. The CDR3 length is 15 residues. Germline V gives CDR1 LNHDA, CDR2 SQIVND (reference sequence). V lost 3 bases, J lost 0 bases, and 9 bases lay in between. The CDR3 here is CASSMDRSSYNEQFF. In DNA, the CDR3 is TGTGCCAGTAGTATGGACCGAAGCTCCTACAATGAGCAGTTCTTC.

V gene TRBV27 combines with J gene TRBJ1-1; D is ambiguous. Germline V lookup: CDR1 MNHEY, CDR2 SMNVEV (reference sequence). This CDR3 spans 13 amino acids. V was shortened by 3 bases and J by 4 bases, with 9 bases between the two germline ends. This CDR3 is CASSFQIFTEAFF. CDR3 nucleotide sequence: TGTGCCAGCAGTTTCCAGATATTCACTGAAGCTTTCTTT.

The chain recombines TRBV30 with TRBJ2-3, with D maybe TRBD2 (6 bases). The germline V gene has CDR1 GTSNPN and CDR2 SVGIG (reference sequence). The CDR3 loop spans 15 amino acids. V lost 1 base, J lost 5 bases, and 16 bases lay in between. DNA for the CDR3: TGTGCCTGGAGTGGGTGGGGCGCCGGGGGAGATACGCAGTATTTT. Translated, it gives CAWSGWGAGGDTQYF.

The chain couples TRBV27 to TRBJ2-7, with TRBD1 identical over 8 bases. With 5 bases clipped from V and 2 bases from J, the junction kept 2 bases outside the gene matches. CDR3 length: 13 amino acids. CDR1 is MNHEY and CDR2 is SMNVEV in the germline V gene (reference sequence). The CDR3 reads CASSDRGPYEQYF. The CDR3 DNA reads TGTGCCAGCAGTGACAGGGGTCCCTACGAGCAGTACTTC.

V and J are TRBV6-2 or TRBV6-3 and TRBJ1-4; TRBD1 agrees at 10 bases. The CDR3 totals 14 residues. Trimming at V came to 6 bases and at J to 5 bases, leaving 3 bases not matched to a gene. Per the germline V gene, CDR1 is MNHEY and CDR2 is SVGEGT. CDR3 protein: CASSPGQGNEKLFF. The CDR3, as DNA: TGTGCCAGCAGCCCGGGACAGGGGAATGAAAAACTGTTTTTT.

The chain recombines TRBV6-4 with TRBJ1-1; D is ambiguous. The V end lost 9 bases, the J end lost 11 bases, and 13 bases lay between the germline ends. The CDR3 is made up of 10 amino acids. In germline, CDR1 is MRHNA, CDR2 SNTAGT. The CDR3 protein is CARTARRAFF. CDR3 DNA: TGTGCCAGAACAGCCCGTAGGGCTTTCTTT.

V is TRBV5-1 and J is TRBJ2-7, with unresolved D. Germline V gives CDR1 SGHRS, CDR2 YFSETQ. This CDR3 has 12 residues. V lost 4 bases, J lost 5 bases, and 10 bases lay in between. The CDR3 sequence: CASSELSDEQYF. The CDR3 bases are TGCGCCAGCAGCGAACTTTCGGACGAGCAGTACTTC.

The CDR3 sequence: CASGLGRNTEAFF. CDR3 DNA sequence: TGTGCTAGTGGTTTGGGCAGAAACACTGAAGCTTTCTTT. V gene TRBV12-5 combines with J gene TRBJ1-1; D ambiguous. V dropped 1 base and J dropped 2 bases, with 5 bases sitting between them. CDR1 LGHNT and CDR2 FRNRAP come from the germline V gene. This CDR3 comprises 13 residues.